The clone carrying this T cell receptor (beta chain) was detected once. The germline gives CDR1 SGDLS, CDR2 YYNGEE. CDR3 length: 17 residues. Germline trimming cut 0 bases from V and 1 base from J; bases unmatched to any gene: 6. The sample belongs to a study of blood T cell repertoires in COVID-19. As for the study in general: Material from acute and convalescent COVID-19 was sourced from the United States, Italy and Spain. Sources were T cells, B-cell-depleted T cells, or PBMCs; the material itself was cDNA or gDNA.

Authors' data handling: Nucleated cell counts were estimated from reference gene primer amplification. The data were produced by immunoSEQ multiplex PCR, yet TCRdb's version contains in-frame clones alone and is incomplete. The V and J calls and clone size come from that table; D and trimming were worked out from the DNA. In the table there are around 160,000 clones, more than 75% of which are singletons. The clonotype comes from a man aged 55 to 70 with active or convalescent COVID-19. The chain couples TRBV9 to TRBJ2-2; TRBD2 matches 7 bases. Sequenced input: peripheral blood. The DNA for the CDR3 is TGTGCCAGCAGCGTAGGGTCTAGCGGATTGAACACCGGGGAGCTGTTTTTT. This sequence encodes CASSVGSSGLNTGELFF.